This TCR beta chain is drawn from a study of metastatic and nonmetastatic thyroid tumors. As for the study in general: Malignant thyroid and benign thyroid patients provided blood and tumor or nodule tissue whose repertoires were compared.

No treatment of any kind had been given to any patient before thyroid surgery. V was pared by 6 bases and J by 3 bases, with 4 bases of the junction left unmatched. The CDR3 has 14 residues. Germline V gene sequence: CDR1 MDHEN, CDR2 SYDVKM. Study-wide results and caveats: A significant increase in TCR beta diversity was reportedly seen in malignant thyroid tumors relative to benign nodules, in blood and tumor.

This clone was counted ten times or more. Its matching antigen is unknown. Per the original methods: Built for papillary thyroid cancer, a distant-metastasis classifier drew on CDR3 differences across clinicopathological groups. TCRdb re-called the PCR reads with MiXCR. TCRdb, not the authors, supplied the V and J calls. The data show about 22,000 clones, with more than 20% seen just once and 70% to 80% held by the top ten. Sequencing was done on a sample of blood. V is TRBV28 and J is TRBJ2-1, with 8 bases lining up with TRBD2. This clonotype was sampled from a male donor with papillary thyroid cancer or a benign thyroid nodule (not recorded which). Some clones in this sample may be carry-over from other donors' samples. The CDR3 region is CASRETSDYNEQFF. The CDR3 region has the DNA TGTGCCAGCAGAGAGACTAGCGACTACAATGAGCAGTTCTTC. Full variable domain (remainder filled in from reference TRBV28 and TRBJ2-1): DVKVTQSSRYLVKRTGEKVFLECVQDMDHENMFWYRQDPGLGLRLIYFSYDVKMKEKGDIPEGYSVSREKKERFSLILESASTNQTSMYLCASRETSDYNEQFFGPGTRLTVL.